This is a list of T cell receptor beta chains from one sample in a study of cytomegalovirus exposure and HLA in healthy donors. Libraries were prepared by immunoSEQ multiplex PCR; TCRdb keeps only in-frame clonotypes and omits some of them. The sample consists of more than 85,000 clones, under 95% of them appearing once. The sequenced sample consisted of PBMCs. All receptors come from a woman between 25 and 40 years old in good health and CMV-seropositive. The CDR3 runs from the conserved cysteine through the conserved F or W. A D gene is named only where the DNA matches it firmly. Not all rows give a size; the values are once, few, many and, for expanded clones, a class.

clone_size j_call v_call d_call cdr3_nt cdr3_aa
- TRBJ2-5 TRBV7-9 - TGTGCCAGCAGACAGGGTAGAGGCTACCAAGAGACCCAGTACTTC CASRQGRGYQETQYF
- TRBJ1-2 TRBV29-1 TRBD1 TGCAGCGTTGAAGATCGGGACAGCTTGGTCTATGGCTACACCTTC CSVEDRDSLVYGYTF
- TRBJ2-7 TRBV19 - TGTGCCAGTAGTATGGGTACTCCCGGGGACTACGAGCAGTACTTC CASSMGTPGDYEQYF
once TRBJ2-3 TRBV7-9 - TGTGCCACCATGGACAGCACAACTATTACAGATACGCAGTATTTT CATMDSTTITDTQYF
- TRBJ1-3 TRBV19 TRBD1 TGTGCCAGTAGTCACAGGGGAGGCGGAAACACCATATATTTT CASSHRGGGNTIYF
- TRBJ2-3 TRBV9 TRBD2 TGTGCCAGCAGCGTAGGGACGGGACTAGCACTAAGCACAGATACGCAGTATTTT CASSVGTGLALSTDTQYF
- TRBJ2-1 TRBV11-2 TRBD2 TGTGCCAGCAGCCTAGTCGCGGCGGGAGGCCGTAATGAGCAGTTCTTC CASSLVAAGGRNEQFF
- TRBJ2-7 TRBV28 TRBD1 TGTGCCAGCAGTTACATCAGAAACGCGGGACAGGGCCCACAAGGCTACGAGCAGTACTTC CASSYIRNAGQGPQGYEQYF
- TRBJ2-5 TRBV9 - TGTGCCAGCAGCGTAGGATTAGCGGAAGAGACCCAGTACTTC CASSVGLAEETQYF
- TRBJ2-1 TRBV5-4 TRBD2 TGTGCCAGCAGCCTAGCGGGAGCGATGAATGAGCAGTTCTTC CASSLAGAMNEQFF
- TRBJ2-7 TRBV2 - TGTGCCAGCAGAACGCAGGGGATTAGGAACGAGCAGTACTTC CASRTQGIRNEQYF
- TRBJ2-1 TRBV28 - TGTGCCAGCAGTAAGGACGTTCGACTAGGCGAGATATACAATGAGCAGTTCTTC CASSKDVRLGEIYNEQFF
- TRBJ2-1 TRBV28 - TGTGCCAGCACTCTGGGTCGGGATGAGCAGTTCTTC CASTLGRDEQFF
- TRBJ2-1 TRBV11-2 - TGTGCCAGCAGACCCTCTAGCGGTCGGGGGCACAATGAGCAGTTCTTC CASRPSSGRGHNEQFF
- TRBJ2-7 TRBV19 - TGTGCCAGTAGTATAAGGGGCCAGGGATTTTCCTACGAGCAGTACTTC CASSIRGQGFSYEQYF
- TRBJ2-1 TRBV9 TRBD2 TGTGCCAGCAGCTCAAGCCCTAGCGGGAGGACTAATGAGCAGTTCTTC CASSSSPSGRTNEQFF
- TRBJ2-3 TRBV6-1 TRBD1 TGTGCCAGCAGTGAAGCGGCGCGGGGGACAGGGGTGGCAGATACGCAGTATTTT CASSEAARGTGVADTQYF
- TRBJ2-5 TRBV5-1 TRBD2 TGCGCCAGCAGCTTGCCTAGCGGGGAAGAGACCCAGTACTTC CASSLPSGEETQYF
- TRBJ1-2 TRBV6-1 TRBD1 TGTGCCAGCAGTGCTCCCCCCGGACAGGAGGGGTATGGCTACACCTTC CASSAPPGQEGYGYTF
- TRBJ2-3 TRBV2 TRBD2 TGTGCCAGCAGTGAACTAGCGGGAGTGGTTAAGTATTTT CASSELAGVVKYF
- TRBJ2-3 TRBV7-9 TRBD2 TGTGCCAGCAGCTTTGTTACGGCTAGCGGGAGAAGGGATACGCAGTATTTT CASSFVTASGRRDTQYF
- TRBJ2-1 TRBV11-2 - TGTGCCAGCAGCACGGGGGCCTACAATGAGCAGTTCTTC CASSTGAYNEQFF
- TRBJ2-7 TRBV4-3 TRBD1 TGCGCCAGCAGCCCCGGGACAGGGATCTACGAGCAGTACTTC CASSPGTGIYEQYF
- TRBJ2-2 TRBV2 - TGTGCCAGCAGTGAACTAGCTAGCACCGGGGAGCTGTTTTTT CASSELASTGELFF
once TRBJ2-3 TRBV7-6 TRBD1 TGTGCCAGCAGCTTAGAATTGCGAACGGGACAGTCAACAGATACGCAGTATTTT CASSLELRTGQSTDTQYF
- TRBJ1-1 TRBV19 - TGTGCCAGTAGTAGGGGACTGACAGACCGAATGAACACTGAAGCTTTCTTT CASSRGLTDRMNTEAFF
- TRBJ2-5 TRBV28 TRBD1 TGTGCCAGCAGTCCTACAGGGGTTTCGGAGACCCAGTACTTC CASSPTGVSETQYF
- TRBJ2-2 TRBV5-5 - TGTGCCAGCAGCTTGTATCTCGACATCGGGGAGCTGTTTTTT CASSLYLDIGELFF
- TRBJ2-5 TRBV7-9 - TGTGCCAGCAGCCCCCCGGGGGAAACCCAGTACTTC CASSPPGETQYF
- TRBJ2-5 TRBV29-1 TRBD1 TGCAGCGTCGCCGGACAGGGTTCTGGAGAGACCCAGTACTTC CSVAGQGSGETQYF
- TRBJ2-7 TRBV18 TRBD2 TGTGCCAGCTCACCGGTGCGGGAGGCATTCTACGAGCAGTACTTC CASSPVREAFYEQYF
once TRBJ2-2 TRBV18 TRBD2 TGTGCCAGCTCACCACGAGCTAGCGGTGAGACCGGGGAGCTGTTTTTT CASSPRASGETGELFF
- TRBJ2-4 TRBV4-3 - TGCGCCAGCAGCCAGTCTACCAAAAACATTCAGTACTTC CASSQSTKNIQYF
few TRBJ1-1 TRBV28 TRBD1 TGTGCCAGCAGTCGACAGGGGGAAAACACTGAAGCTTTCTTT CASSRQGENTEAFF
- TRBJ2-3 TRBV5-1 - TGCGCCAGCAGCCGAGGGCTCGGAGGGGTCATTTTAGATACGCAGTATTTT CASSRGLGGVILDTQYF
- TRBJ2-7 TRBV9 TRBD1 TGTGCCTCTCAGGACAGGGCCGGAGGCGAGCAGTACTTC CASQDRAGGEQYF
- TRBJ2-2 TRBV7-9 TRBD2 TGTGCCAGCAGCTTAAAGGGTAGCGGGGCAAACACCGGGGAGCTGTTTTTT CASSLKGSGANTGELFF
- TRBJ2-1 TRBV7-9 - TGTGCCAGCAGCTTAAACAGCAATGAGCAGTTCTTC CASSLNSNEQFF
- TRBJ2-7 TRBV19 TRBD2 TGTGCCAGTAGTCTACTAGCGGGAGGGCCGGGTAAAACCTACGAGCAGTACTTC CASSLLAGGPGKTYEQYF
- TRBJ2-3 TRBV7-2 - TGTGCCAGCAGCTTAAAAAGTGGCCAGACGCAGTATTTT CASSLKSGQTQYF
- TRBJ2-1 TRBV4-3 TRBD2 TGCGCCAGCAGCCAAGAACTAGCGGATTACAATGAGCAGTTCTTC CASSQELADYNEQFF
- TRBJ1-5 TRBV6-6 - TGTGCCAGCAGGCCCGGGACAAATAATCAGCCCCAGCATTTT CASRPGTNNQPQHF
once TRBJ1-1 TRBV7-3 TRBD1 TGTGCCAGCAGCTTAAGGGGACAGGACACTGAAGCTTTCTTT CASSLRGQDTEAFF
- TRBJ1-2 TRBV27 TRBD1 TGTGCCAGCAGTCCGGACAGGCCGGGGGGCTACACCTTC CASSPDRPGGYTF
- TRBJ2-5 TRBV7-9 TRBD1 TGTGCCAGCAGCAGCAGGGGGCCAGAGACCCAGTACTTC CASSSRGPETQYF
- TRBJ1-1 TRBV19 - TGTGCCAGTAGTATAATTGGGGGGACTGAAGCTTTCTTT CASSIIGGTEAFF
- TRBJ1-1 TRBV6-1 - TGTGCCAGCAGTGAAGTCTACCGCGGGGACACTGAAGCTTTCTTT CASSEVYRGDTEAFF
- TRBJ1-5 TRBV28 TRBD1 TGTGCCAGCAGCCCCAGGGGGCAGGCGAATCAGCCCCAGCATTTT CASSPRGQANQPQHF
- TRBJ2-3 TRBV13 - TGTGCCAGCAGCTTAGGCCGTAATACGCAGTATTTT CASSLGRNTQYF
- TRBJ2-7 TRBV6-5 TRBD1 TGTGCCAGCAGTTACGTCGGGACAGAAGCCTACGAGCAGTACTTC CASSYVGTEAYEQYF
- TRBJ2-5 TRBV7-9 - TGTGCCAGCAGCCCCGGTGGCGGGGACGGGCAGACCCAGTACTTC CASSPGGGDGQTQYF
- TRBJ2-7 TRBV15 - TGTGCCACCAGCAGACCCTACTACGAGCAGTACTTC CATSRPYYEQYF
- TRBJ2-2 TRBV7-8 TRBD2 TGTGCCAGCAGCTCTAGGGGAGGGTACACCGGGGAGCTGTTTTTT CASSSRGGYTGELFF
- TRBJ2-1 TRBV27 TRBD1 TGTGCCAGCAGTTCTCTGGGGACAGGCTCCTACAATGAGCAGTTCTTC CASSSLGTGSYNEQFF